This T cell receptor (beta chain) was retrieved from a study of CD8+CD57+ T cells in acquired aplastic anemia. About the study: Sorted CD4+ and CD8+ cells gave a mean 3.2 ug DNA, range roughly 0.2 to 27.4 ug. Healthy donors yielded around 10 million CD4+ cell reads on average. Overall study findings and caveats: CD8+ Simpson's diversity in patients was not significantly different from that in controls. Overlap between patients and controls comprised roughly 30 CD8+ CDR3 sequences.

The CDR3 covers 13 residues. V was shortened by 6 bases and J by 5 bases, with 11 bases between the two germline ends. The TCR beta profiling, which covered VDJ combination and CDR3 sequence, was carried out using genomic DNA as the template. A single record per CDR3 protein comes from TCRdb applying MiXCR to the reads. The data show roughly 150,000 distinct CDR3 sequences, roughly 45% seen once. This clonotype showed up many times. Antigen unknown. The chain couples TRBV12-3 or TRBV12-4 to TRBJ1-5; the D is unclear. The clonotype originates from a human donor in good health. The source material was sorted CD4+, CD8+, or CD8+CD57+ T cells (not recorded which) from PBMCs. The CDR3 spells CASRKTNDQPQHF. The DNA for the CDR3 is TGTGCCAGCAGGAAGACTAACGATCAGCCCCAGCATTTT.